A single sample gave rise to the 17 T cell receptor beta chains below, sequenced in a study of cytomegalovirus exposure and HLA in healthy donors. This PCR relied on a set of 60 Vbeta primers and 13 Jbeta primers. Sequencing used immunoSEQ multiplex PCR; TCRdb keeps in-frame clones, though not all of them. The data show 150,000 to 200,000 clones, with 65% to 75% seen just once and 1.5% held by the top ten. The sequenced sample consisted of PBMCs. All receptors come from a girl aged 5-17 years in good health and CMV-seronegative.

The chain combines TRBV15 with TRBJ1-5; 8 bases map to TRBD1. With 8 bases clipped from V and 2 bases from J, the junction kept 2 bases outside the gene matches. CDR3 length equals 13 residues. The V gene's germline CDR1 is LNHNV and CDR2 YYDKDF (reference sequence). As DNA, the CDR3 is TGTGCCACCGCGGACAGGGGCAATCAGCCCCAGCATTTT. It is translated as CATADRGNQPQHF.

The chain joins TRBV11-3 to TRBJ1-1; D unresolved. The length of the CDR3 is 14 residues. Per the germline V gene, CDR1 is SGHNT and CDR2 is YENEEA. V shed 4 bases and J shed 2 bases, with 11 bases lying between them. For the CDR3, the DNA is TGTGCCAGCAGCTCGGACGGGAGAAACACTGAAGCTTTCTTT. Encoded protein: CASSSDGRNTEAFF.

This clone was detected a few times. The chain recombines TRBV7-3 with TRBJ2-2, with 7 bases aligning to TRBD1. With V trimmed by 4 bases and J by 2 bases, 7 bases remained unmatched. CDR3 size: 16 residues. CDR1 and CDR2 from the germline V gene are SGHTA and FQGTGA. The CDR3 DNA is TGTGCCAGCAGCTCTCCGGGACAGACCAACACCGGGGAGCTGTTTTTT. Protein: CASSSPGQTNTGELFF. The full variable domain, with the rest looked up from reference TRBV7-3 and TRBJ2-2, is GAGVSQTPSNKVTEKGKYVELRCDPISGHTALYWYRQSLGQGPEFLIYFQGTGAADDSGLPNDRFFAVRPEGSVSTLKIQRTERGDSAVYLCASSSPGQTNTGELFFGEGSRLTVL.

This clone was counted a few times. This chain links TRBV6-4 with TRBJ2-5; D remains unclear. Trimming removed 0 bases at V and 9 bases at J, with 8 bases between. CDR1 MRHNA and CDR2 SNTAGT come from the germline V gene. CDR3 length: 12 amino acids. The CDR3 DNA follows: TGTGCCAGCAGTGACTCGAACATCCCCCAGTACTTC. Protein: CASSDSNIPQYF.

In this sample, this clone turned up a few times. The chain has TRBV7-2 and TRBJ1-6; D ambiguous. The V end was cut by 1 base, the J end by 0 bases, with 10 bases between. The CDR3 has 17 amino acids. Germline-derived CDR1 and CDR2 are SGHTA and FQGNSA. The CDR3 loop is CASSLVPSSSYNSPLHF. Written as DNA, the CDR3 is TGTGCCAGCAGCTTAGTCCCTTCTAGCTCCTATAATTCACCCCTCCACTTT.

The V call is TRBV12-2, the J call TRBJ1-1; the D call in the table, TRBD1, was not verified against the DNA. TRBV12-2 corresponds to a pseudogene. This CDR3 is 17 amino acids long. CDR3 region: CASRPKPQGLGNTEAFF. The CDR3 DNA sequence: TGTGCAAGTCGCCCCAAGCCACAGGGGTTGGGGAACACTGAAGCTTTCTTT.

The chain links TRBV28 to TRBJ1-2, with a possible D match to TRBD1 (5 bases). With 8 bases removed from V and 2 bases from J, the gap between germline ends came to 15 bases. CDR1 and CDR2 (germline): MDHEN, SYDVKM. The CDR3 runs to 14 residues. Here the CDR3 DNA reads TGTGCCAGCCTCCGCCCAGGGATGAACTATGGCTACACCTTC. Translated: CASLRPGMNYGYTF.

This clone was observed a single time. CDR3 amino acids: CASSVAGGNNEQFF. CDR3 nucleotides: TGTGCCAGCAGCGTAGCTGGGGGGAACAATGAGCAGTTCTTC. J is TRBJ2-1 and V is TRBV9; D might be TRBD2 (6 bases). The germline V gene has CDR1 SGDLS and CDR2 YYNGEE. The germline V and J ends were trimmed by 0 bases and 5 bases, with 9 bases remaining between them. CDR3 length: 14 residues.

This chain uses TRBV7-3 with TRBJ1-1, with D uncertain. Trimming took off 2 bases at V and 5 bases at J, with 15 bases between the two ends. The CDR3 totals 15 residues. Per the germline V gene, CDR1 is SGHTA and CDR2 is FQGTGA. The CDR3 here is CASSLAEGGWTEAFF. In DNA form, the CDR3 reads TGTGCCAGCAGCTTAGCCGAGGGAGGGTGGACTGAAGCTTTCTTT.

This chain links TRBV6-1 with TRBJ2-5; D is perhaps TRBD2 (6 bases). V was cut by 9 bases and J by 7 bases, with 18 bases left in between. The CDR3 totals 13 residues. Germline values: CDR1 MNHNS, CDR2 SASEGT. CDR3 in amino acids: CARGVGLPGTQYF. The CDR3 nucleotides are TGTGCCAGGGGGGTGGGACTCCCAGGGACCCAGTACTTC.

This clone has a handful of counts. This sequence joins TRBV11-3 and TRBJ2-5; D is perhaps TRBD2 (6 bases). This CDR3 region has 16 residues. Germline CDR1 reads SGHNT; CDR2 reads YENEEA. The V gene lost 1 base and the J gene lost 4 bases, with 16 bases spanning the gap. CDR3 nucleotide sequence: TGTGCCAGCAGCTTAGGGGACTTTACGGACACAGAGACCCAGTACTTC. Translated: CASSLGDFTDTETQYF.

The gene calls are TRBV19 and TRBJ1-1; D perhaps matches TRBD1 (5 bases). V was clipped by 7 bases and J by 5 bases, with 17 bases between them. Germline lookup yields CDR1 LNHDA and CDR2 SQIVND (reference sequence). This CDR3 has 14 residues. CDR3 sequence: CASITQGSGTEAFF. In DNA, the CDR3 is TGTGCCAGTATCACCCAGGGTTCGGGTACTGAAGCTTTCTTT.

The chain couples TRBV18 to TRBJ1-2, with 7 bases lining up with TRBD1. CDR1 and CDR2 (germline): KGHSH, LQKENI. Germline trimming cut 6 bases from V and 3 bases from J; bases unmatched to any gene: 4. CDR3 length: 13 residues. In DNA form, the CDR3 reads TGTGCCAGCTCCACAGGGGAGGACTATGGCTACACCTTC. As protein: CASSTGEDYGYTF.

The rearrangement uses TRBV7-6 and TRBJ1-2, with TRBD1 as a possible D gene (6 bases). V was pared by 4 bases and J by 8 bases, with 11 bases between. The CDR3 consists of 12 residues. The germline gives CDR1 SGHVS, CDR2 FNYEAQ. CDR3 loop: CASSSDSGGYTF. The CDR3 region has the DNA TGTGCCAGCAGCTCGGACAGTGGGGGCTACACCTTC.

The chain uses TRBV18 and TRBJ1-2; D not resolved. This CDR3 has 14 amino acids. The V gene lost 0 bases and the J gene lost 1 base, with 6 bases spanning the gap. The germline gives CDR1 KGHSH, CDR2 LQKENI. CDR3 in amino acids: CASSPPGGNYGYTF. The CDR3 region has the DNA TGTGCCAGCTCACCACCCGGAGGTAACTATGGCTACACCTTC.

The rearrangement links TRBV13 to TRBJ2-2, with 8 bases aligning to TRBD2. The CDR3 spans 14 residues. Germline V CDR1 and CDR2: PRHDT, FYEKMQ (reference sequence). Trimming at V came to 8 bases and at J to 6 bases, leaving 8 bases not matched to a gene. The CDR3 here is CASGRAGGAGELFF. The CDR3 region has the DNA TGTGCCAGCGGCCGGGCGGGGGGCGCCGGGGAGCTGTTTTTT.

This clone was counted once. V is TRBV6-5 and J is TRBJ2-7; no clear D. V lost 2 bases, J lost 2 bases, and 13 bases lay in between. Germline V lookup: CDR1 MNHEY, CDR2 SVGAGI. This CDR3 is 15 amino acids long. The CDR3 spells CASSYDRARTYEQYF. The CDR3 region has the DNA TGTGCCAGCAGTTACGACCGAGCGCGCACCTACGAGCAGTACTTC.